These 9 T cell receptor beta chains were all obtained from the same sample, sequenced in a study of shared clonotypes between healthy human individuals. Terminally differentiated effector memory CD45RA+ cells were excluded from the naive CD8 cells, which were CD45RO-negative and positively selected for CCR7. Profiling relied on immunoSEQ multiplex PCR, and the TCRdb table lists in-frame clones only, not all of them. The repertoire has just over 2,000,000 clones, just under 95% of them found once; the top ten carry approximately 1.2%. Sequenced input: naive CD8+ T cells sorted from blood. Receptors originate from a man younger than 30 in good health.

The chain uses TRBV13 and TRBJ2-7; 11 positions agree with TRBD2. The CDR3 has 17 amino acids. After removal of 0 bases from V and 4 bases from J, the junction contained 8 bases not matched to a gene. Germline V gene data show CDR1 as PRHDT and CDR2 as FYEKMQ (reference sequence). CDR3 protein: CASSLGGWTSGPYEQYF. For the CDR3, the DNA is TGTGCCAGCAGCTTAGGAGGTTGGACTAGCGGGCCTTACGAGCAGTACTTC.

This chain connects TRBV9 to TRBJ1-5, with D perhaps matching TRBD1 (5 bases). Trimming cost V 3 bases and J 6 bases, with 13 bases left between them. From germline, CDR1 is SGDLS and CDR2 YYNGEE. This CDR3 has 14 residues. The CDR3 sequence: CASSDTGGVQPQHF. The CDR3 DNA reads as TGTGCCAGCAGCGATACAGGAGGAGTTCAGCCCCAGCATTTT.

The V and J genes are TRBV27 and TRBJ1-6, with a tentative D call TRBD1 (6 bases). Per the germline V gene, CDR1 is MNHEY and CDR2 is SMNVEV (reference sequence). Trimming left V 2 bases short and J 12 bases short, with 14 bases between. This CDR3 contains 14 residues. CDR3 sequence: CASSLRTANVPLHF. In nucleotides, the CDR3 is TGTGCCAGCAGTTTACGGACAGCGAACGTACCCCTCCACTTT.

This clone showed up just once. The rearrangement uses TRBV4-3 and TRBJ2-1, with 8 bases fitting TRBD1. Germline CDR1 reads LGHNA; CDR2 reads YSLEER. CDR3 length equals 17 residues. The ends lost 1 base at V and 2 bases at J; junction bases unmatched: 7. In DNA, the CDR3 is TGCGCCAGCAGCCAAGCGAGACAGGGGCTCACCTACAATGAGCAGTTCTTC. This gives the protein CASSQARQGLTYNEQFF.

In the case of this clone: The same CDR3 can be traced to other DNA sequences in this sample. The chain carries TRBV7-9 and TRBJ2-7; the match to TRBD2 covers 8 bases. With 5 bases clipped from V and 0 bases from J, the junction kept 6 bases outside the gene matches. The CDR3 is 15 residues long. The V gene's germline CDR1 is SEHNR and CDR2 FQNEAQ (reference sequence). In DNA, the CDR3 is TGTGCCAGCAGCCTCGGGAGGGGCCCCTCCTACGAGCAGTACTTC. Amino acid sequence: CASSLGRGPSYEQYF.

As for this clone: The sample contains more than one DNA sequence encoding this CDR3. The chain links TRBV5-6 to TRBJ2-7; D not certain. V was trimmed by 4 bases and J by 2 bases, leaving 7 bases between them. Per the germline V gene, CDR1 is SGHDT and CDR2 is YYEEEE. The CDR3 contains 12 residues. CDR3 residues: CASSLEPYEQYF. The CDR3 DNA reads as TGTGCCAGCAGCCTAGAACCCTACGAGCAGTACTTC.

This chain joins TRBV4-3 and TRBJ2-3; TRBD2 is a possible D gene (6 bases). CDR1 is LGHNA and CDR2 is YSLEER in the germline V gene. CDR3 size: 14 residues. Trimming took 2 bases from V and 9 from J, leaving 15 bases between them. The CDR3 DNA is TGCGCCAGCAGCCAATTAGGTAGCGGAGACACGCAGTATTTT. Its translation is CASSQLGSGDTQYF.

The rearrangement joins TRBV28 to TRBJ1-2; D remains unclear. V was trimmed by 2 bases and J by 0 bases, leaving 13 bases between them. CDR3 length equals 16 residues. From germline, CDR1 is MDHEN and CDR2 SYDVKM. The CDR3, as DNA: TGTGCCAGCAGTTTAGTGATTATCCTTACTAACTATGGCTACACCTTC. It encodes CASSLVIILTNYGYTF.

This sequence joins TRBV6-5 and TRBJ2-2; D not certain. V was shortened by 2 bases and J by 6 bases, with 10 bases between the two germline ends. The CDR3 extends over 14 amino acids. Germline values: CDR1 MNHEY, CDR2 SVGAGI. The CDR3 DNA is TGTGCCAGCAGTTACGGAGAGAGACCCGGGGAGCTGTTTTTT. It translates to CASSYGERPGELFF.